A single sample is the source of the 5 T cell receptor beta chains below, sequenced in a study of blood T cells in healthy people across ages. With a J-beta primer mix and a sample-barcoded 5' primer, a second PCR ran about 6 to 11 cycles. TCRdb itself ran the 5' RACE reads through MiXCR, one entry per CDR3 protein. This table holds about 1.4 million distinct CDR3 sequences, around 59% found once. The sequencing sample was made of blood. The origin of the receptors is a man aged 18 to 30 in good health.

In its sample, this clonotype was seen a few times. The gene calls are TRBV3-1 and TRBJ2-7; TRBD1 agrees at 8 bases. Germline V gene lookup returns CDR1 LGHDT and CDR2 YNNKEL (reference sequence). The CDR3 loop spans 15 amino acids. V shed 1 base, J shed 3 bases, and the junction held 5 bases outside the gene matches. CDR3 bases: TGTGCCAGCAGCCAAGGGACAGGGATCGGCTACGAGCAGTACTTC. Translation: CASSQGTGIGYEQYF.

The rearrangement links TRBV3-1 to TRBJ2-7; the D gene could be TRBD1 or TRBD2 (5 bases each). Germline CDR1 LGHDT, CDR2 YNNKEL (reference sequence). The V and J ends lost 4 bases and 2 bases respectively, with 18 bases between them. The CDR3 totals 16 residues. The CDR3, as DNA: TGTGCCAGCAGCCCCCCGGGGCGGAGACTAACCTACGAGCAGTACTTC. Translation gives CASSPPGRRLTYEQYF.

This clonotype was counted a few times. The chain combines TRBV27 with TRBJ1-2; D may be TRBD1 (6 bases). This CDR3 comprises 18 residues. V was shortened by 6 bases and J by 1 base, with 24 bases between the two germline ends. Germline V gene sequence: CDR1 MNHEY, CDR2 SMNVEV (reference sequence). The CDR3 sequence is CASSYAGEVQGGNYGYTF. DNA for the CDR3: TGTGCCAGCAGCTACGCTGGGGAAGTACAGGGAGGTAACTATGGCTACACCTTC.

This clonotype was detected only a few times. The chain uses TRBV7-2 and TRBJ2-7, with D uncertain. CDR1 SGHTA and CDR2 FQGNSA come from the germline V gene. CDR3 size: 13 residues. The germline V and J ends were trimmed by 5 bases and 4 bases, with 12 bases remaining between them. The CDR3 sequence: CASSGKPEYEQYF. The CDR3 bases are TGTGCCAGCAGCGGGAAGCCGGAGTACGAGCAGTACTTC.

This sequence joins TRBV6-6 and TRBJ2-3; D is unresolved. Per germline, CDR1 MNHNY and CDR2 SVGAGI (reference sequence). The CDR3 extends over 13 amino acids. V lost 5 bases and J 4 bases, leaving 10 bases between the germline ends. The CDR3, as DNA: TGTGCCAGCAGTCACCCGGCCCCAGATACGCAGTATTTT. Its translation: CASSHPAPDTQYF.